Presented here are 29 T cell receptor beta chains from one specimen sequenced in a study of T cell clonotyping in hematopoietic cell transplantation. The repertoire was sequenced with immunoSEQ multiplex PCR; TCRdb's copy has only in-frame clones and lacks some. Here the sample spans 13,000 to 15,000 clones, 90% to 95% being singletons. This specimen was PBMCs, taken 30 days after allogeneic stem cell transplant. Receptors were obtained from a male patient in his sixties who had an allogeneic stem cell transplant from an unrelated donor, so the T cells may come from the graft donor. Some clones in this sample may be carry-over from other donors' samples.

The chain joins TRBV19 to TRBJ1-3, with 7 bases fitting TRBD1. The J segment lost 4 bases and the V segment lost 7 bases, leaving 7 bases of the junction unmatched. Germline V gene lookup returns CDR1 LNHDA and CDR2 SQIVND (reference sequence). The CDR3 is 14 amino acids. The CDR3 sequence is CASIKGGSGNTIYF. Written as DNA, the CDR3 is TGTGCCAGTATCAAAGGGGGCAGCGGAAACACCATATATTTT.

This clone turned up a few times. The J gene is TRBJ1-1, the V gene TRBV9; TRBD1 matches 9 bases. After removal of 2 bases from V and 5 bases from J, the junction contained 7 bases not matched to a gene. Germline assignment: CDR1 SGDLS and CDR2 YYNGEE. The CDR3 totals 15 residues. The CDR3 DNA reads as TGTGCCAGCAGCGTTTCAGACAGGGGGTTTACTGAAGCTTTCTTT. As protein: CASSVSDRGFTEAFF.

The CDR3 spells CASSTQGPNSPLHF. The CDR3 bases are TGTGCCAGCAGCACACAGGGTCCTAATTCACCCCTCCACTTT. V gene TRBV5-6 combines with J gene TRBJ1-6; tentative D call: TRBD1 (6 bases). CDR3 length equals 14 residues. V was trimmed by 4 bases and J by 6 bases, leaving 11 bases between them. Germline loops: CDR1 SGHDT, CDR2 YYEEEE.

The V gene is TRBV11-2, the J gene TRBJ1-1; D is uncertain. CDR3 length equals 13 residues. Trimming cost V 10 bases and J 0 bases, with 12 bases left between them. CDR1 is SGHAT and CDR2 is FQNNGV in the germline V gene. The CDR3 DNA reads as TGTGCCACCCAGGTGACATTGAACACTGAAGCTTTCTTT. Amino acids: CATQVTLNTEAFF.

The V gene is TRBV10-3, the J gene TRBJ1-5; D gene unclear. The CDR3 covers 15 residues. The V gene's germline CDR1 is ENHRY and CDR2 SYGVKD. Deletions cut 0 bases from V and 6 bases from J, with 12 bases between. Here the CDR3 reads CAISESHNMGQPQHF. In DNA, the CDR3 is TGTGCCATCAGTGAGTCTCACAATATGGGTCAGCCCCAGCATTTT.

This clone was picked up one time. The V call is TRBV19, the J call TRBJ2-1; TRBD1 matches at 7 bases. The V and J ends lost 9 bases and 1 base, in that order; junction bases with no gene match: 9. Germline assignment: CDR1 LNHDA and CDR2 SQIVND (reference sequence). This CDR3 is built from 15 residues. CDR3 DNA sequence: TGTGCCAGCACGCCGAGGGACAGTTCCTACAATGAGCAGTTCTTC. This gives the protein CASTPRDSSYNEQFF.

This clone was seen a few times. The chain links TRBV27 to TRBJ2-7; D gene unclear. The CDR3 totals 15 residues. V was trimmed by 0 bases and J by 6 bases, leaving 15 bases between them. CDR1 and CDR2 (germline): MNHEY, SMNVEV (reference sequence). CDR3 coding DNA: TGTGCCAGCAGTTTATCGCCGGGTTCGGCTTCCGAGCAGTACTTC. It translates to CASSLSPGSASEQYF.

V gene TRBV25-1 combines with J gene TRBJ1-1, with 9 nucleotides matching TRBD1. Looked up from germline, CDR1 is MGHDK and CDR2 is SYGVNS. Losses at the gene ends were 3 bases for V and 5 bases for J; bases not matched to a gene: 7. The CDR3 runs to 15 residues. CDR3: CASSESGQGLTEAFF. The CDR3 DNA follows: TGTGCCAGCAGTGAGTCGGGACAGGGTTTAACTGAAGCTTTCTTT.

The CDR3: CASSHGTAVQGELFF. CDR3 in DNA: TGTGCCAGCAGTCACGGGACGGCCGTTCAGGGGGAGCTGTTTTTT. The chain carries TRBV27 and TRBJ2-2, with D possibly called TRBD1 or TRBD2 (5 bases each). Trimming took 5 bases from V and 8 from J, leaving 18 bases between them. Per the germline V gene, CDR1 is MNHEY and CDR2 is SMNVEV (reference sequence). The CDR3 totals 15 residues.

The chain combines TRBV9 with TRBJ2-7; no definite D call. CDR3 length: 14 amino acids. Germline V gene lookup returns CDR1 SGDLS and CDR2 YYNGEE. The V gene lost 2 bases and the J gene lost 3 bases, with 12 bases spanning the gap. Written as DNA, the CDR3 is TGTGCCAGCAGCGTGGGTCCGACCGGCTACGAGCAGTACTTC. Translating it yields CASSVGPTGYEQYF.

CDR3 sequence: CSASGGTGYTF. In nucleotides, the CDR3 is TGCAGTGCTAGCGGGGGTACGGGCTACACCTTC. The J gene is TRBJ1-2, the V gene TRBV20-1; the D gene is possibly TRBD1 (5 bases). The CDR3 runs to 11 residues. Trimming left V 3 bases short and J 8 bases short, with 10 bases between. Germline V gene lookup returns CDR1 DFQATT and CDR2 SNEGSKA (reference sequence).

This chain links TRBV7-2 with TRBJ1-1; D remains unclear. CDR3 length equals 14 residues. The V end was cut by 4 bases, the J end by 2 bases, with 11 bases between. Per germline, CDR1 SGHTA and CDR2 FQGNSA. The CDR3 coding sequence is TGTGCCAGCAGCTCAGGAGGCTACAACACTGAAGCTTTCTTT. It codes for CASSSGGYNTEAFF.

This chain connects TRBV25-1 to TRBJ2-3; D is uncertain. Germline V gene sequence: CDR1 MGHDK, CDR2 SYGVNS. V lost 4 bases and J lost 1, with 6 bases in between. The CDR3 length is 13 residues. CDR3 sequence: CASSVQGTDTQYF. CDR3 bases: TGTGCCAGCAGTGTTCAGGGCACAGATACGCAGTATTTT.

The chain combines TRBV7-3 with TRBJ2-6; D ambiguous. The CDR3 loop spans 16 amino acids. Germline V gives CDR1 SGHTA, CDR2 FQGTGA. Trimming shortened V by 3 bases and J by 0 bases, and 9 bases separated the two germline ends. DNA for the CDR3: TGTGCCAGCAGCTTTAAAAGAGGCTCTGGGGCCAACGTCCTGACTTTC. The encoded protein is CASSFKRGSGANVLTF.

The rearrangement links TRBV19 to TRBJ1-1, with 9 nucleotides matching TRBD1. This CDR3 is 13 amino acids long. Germline loops: CDR1 LNHDA, CDR2 SQIVND (reference sequence). The V segment lost 7 bases and the J segment 6 bases; nucleotides outside the gene matches: 6. The CDR3 is CASTGTGSAEAFF. As DNA, the CDR3 is TGTGCCAGTACGGGGACAGGGAGCGCTGAAGCTTTCTTT.

V usage is TRBV7-2 and J usage is TRBJ1-2; 11 bases agree with TRBD1. The CDR3 runs to 16 residues. Germline V gene data show CDR1 as SGHTA and CDR2 as FQGNSA. V shed 4 bases and J 0 bases; nucleotides not matched to a gene: 4. CDR3 loop: CASSSGQGATNYGYTF. CDR3 in DNA: TGTGCCAGCAGCTCAGGACAGGGGGCGACTAACTATGGCTACACCTTC.

The chain is built from TRBV4-2 and TRBJ1-2; maybe TRBD1 (5 bases). V shed 0 bases and J shed 5 bases, with 16 bases lying between them. The CDR3 covers 16 residues. Germline V gene lookup returns CDR1 LGHNA and CDR2 YNFKEQ. DNA for the CDR3: TGTGCCAGCAGCCAAGATATGAGTGGGGCAGGGTATGGCTACACCTTC. Its translation is CASSQDMSGAGYGYTF.

This chain links TRBV4-1 with TRBJ2-7, with 7 nucleotides matching TRBD2. Germline lookup yields CDR1 MGHRA and CDR2 YSYEKL. The CDR3 runs to 14 residues. V was clipped by 5 bases and J by 3 bases; unmatched bases: 7. This CDR3 reads CASSLIGGNYEQYF. In DNA, the CDR3 is TGCGCCAGCAGCTTGATCGGGGGGAACTACGAGCAGTACTTC.

The V gene is TRBV4-3, the J gene TRBJ2-3; weak D call: TRBD2 (6 bases). This CDR3 region has 13 residues. The germline gives CDR1 LGHNA, CDR2 YSLEER. V gave up 1 base and J gave up 9 bases, with 11 bases separating them. The CDR3 is CASSQASGETQYF. The CDR3 DNA reads TGCGCCAGCAGCCAAGCCTCGGGGGAGACGCAGTATTTT.

This rearrangement joins TRBV11-1 to TRBJ2-7; possibly TRBD2 for D (5 bases). The V and J ends lost 5 bases and 1 base respectively, with 9 bases between them. From germline, CDR1 is SGHAT and CDR2 FQDESV (reference sequence). CDR3 length: 13 residues. This CDR3 reads CASSGGPSYEQYF. The CDR3, as DNA: TGTGCCAGCAGCGGAGGACCTTCCTACGAGCAGTACTTC.

The chain recombines TRBV11-1 with TRBJ2-2; no definite D call. CDR1 is SGHAT and CDR2 is FQDESV in the germline V gene (reference sequence). This CDR3 contains 16 residues. V was clipped by 5 bases and J by 2 bases, with 15 bases between them. The CDR3 DNA reads as TGTGCCAGCAGCCGACGCGACATTCCCAACACCGGGGAGCTGTTTTTT. This encodes CASSRRDIPNTGELFF.

The rearrangement links TRBV6-6 to TRBJ1-5; 9 nucleotides agree with TRBD1. The CDR3 sequence is 15 residues long. CDR1 is MNHNY, CDR2 SVGAGI, per germline (reference sequence). V shed 4 bases and J 5 bases; nucleotides not matched to a gene: 6. CDR3 bases: TGTGCCAGCAGTTCAACAGGGGGCGCAGATCAGCCCCAGCATTTT. Translation gives CASSSTGGADQPQHF.

The chain couples TRBV14 to TRBJ1-1, with D possibly TRBD1 on 6 matching bases. CDR3 length: 13 residues. Trimming left V 6 bases short and J 4 bases short, with 12 bases between. Germline V lookup: CDR1 SGHDN, CDR2 FVKESK. CDR3 in amino acids: CASRITGLTEAFF. Here the CDR3 DNA reads TGTGCCAGCAGAATTACAGGGCTCACTGAAGCTTTCTTT.

This rearrangement joins TRBV6-5 to TRBJ2-7; possibly TRBD1 for D (6 bases). In germline, CDR1 is MNHEY, CDR2 SVGAGI. Trimming took 5 bases from V and 6 from J, leaving 14 bases between them. This CDR3 region has 13 residues. The DNA of the CDR3 is TGTGCCAGCAGTAGGCCTACAGGGATCGAGCAGTACTTC. Translating gives CASSRPTGIEQYF.

This rearrangement joins TRBV4-2 to TRBJ2-2; D possibly matches TRBD1 or TRBD2 (5 bases each). The CDR3 consists of 14 residues. Germline assignment: CDR1 LGHNA and CDR2 YNFKEQ. V was pared by 3 bases and J by 5 bases, with 10 bases between. This CDR3 is CASSHAGTTGELFF. Written as DNA, the CDR3 is TGTGCCAGCAGCCATGCAGGGACGACCGGGGAGCTGTTTTTT.

The genes are TRBV5-6 and TRBJ2-3; D uncertain. Germline V gene data show CDR1 as SGHDT and CDR2 as YYEEEE. The CDR3 consists of 12 residues. Trimming left V 1 base short and J 10 bases short, with 10 bases between. CDR3 protein: CASSLTVSAQYF. The CDR3 DNA reads TGTGCCAGCAGCTTGACGGTCTCTGCGCAGTATTTT.

V usage is TRBV5-8 and J usage is TRBJ2-7, with 11 bases fitting TRBD2. The V gene end was trimmed by 4 bases and the J gene end by 6 bases; junction bases not matched to a gene: 3. CDR1 is SGHTS, CDR2 YDEGEE, per germline. CDR3 length: 13 residues. The CDR3 sequence: CASSPSGGFEQYF. The CDR3 bases are TGTGCCAGCAGCCCTAGCGGGGGGTTCGAGCAGTACTTC.

This clone appeared a few times. The gene calls are TRBV5-1 and TRBJ1-5, with a possible D match to TRBD1 (6 bases). V was cut by 4 bases and J by 5 bases, with 13 bases left in between. CDR1 is SGHRS and CDR2 is YFSETQ in the germline V gene. This CDR3 contains 14 residues. The CDR3 region is CASSVDGQYQPQHF. DNA for the CDR3: TGCGCCAGCAGCGTGGACGGACAGTATCAGCCCCAGCATTTT.

This clone was seen a few times. The chain is built from TRBV7-2 and TRBJ1-2, with TRBD1 matching 7 bases. The CDR3 is 15 residues long. J was trimmed by 4 bases and V by 3 bases; bases with no gene match: 8. Per germline, CDR1 SGHTA and CDR2 FQGNSA. The CDR3 sequence is CASSLRQGDPYGYTF. The CDR3, as DNA: TGTGCCAGCAGCTTGAGGCAGGGGGATCCCTATGGCTACACCTTC.